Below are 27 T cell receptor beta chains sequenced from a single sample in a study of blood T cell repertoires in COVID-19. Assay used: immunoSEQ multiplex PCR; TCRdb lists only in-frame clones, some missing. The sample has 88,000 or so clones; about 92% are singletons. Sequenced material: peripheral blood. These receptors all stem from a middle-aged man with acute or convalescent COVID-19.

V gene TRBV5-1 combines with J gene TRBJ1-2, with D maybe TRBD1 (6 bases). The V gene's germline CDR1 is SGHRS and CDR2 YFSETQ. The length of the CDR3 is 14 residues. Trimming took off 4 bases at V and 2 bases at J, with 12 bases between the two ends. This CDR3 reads CASSEQTGNYGYTF. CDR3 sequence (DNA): TGCGCCAGCAGCGAACAAACAGGGAACTATGGCTACACCTTC.

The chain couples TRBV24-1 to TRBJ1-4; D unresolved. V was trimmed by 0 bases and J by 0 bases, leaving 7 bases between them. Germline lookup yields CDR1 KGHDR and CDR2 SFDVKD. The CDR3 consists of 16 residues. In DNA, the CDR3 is TGTGCCACCAGTGATTTGCGGCTAGCAACTAATGAAAAACTGTTTTTT. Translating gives CATSDLRLATNEKLFF.

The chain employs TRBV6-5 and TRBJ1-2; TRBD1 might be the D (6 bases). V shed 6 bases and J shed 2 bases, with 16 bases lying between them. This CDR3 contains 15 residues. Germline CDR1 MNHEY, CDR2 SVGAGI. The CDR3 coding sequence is TGTGCCAGCAGCTCCACCCGACAGGCCAACTATGGCTACACCTTC. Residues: CASSSTRQANYGYTF.

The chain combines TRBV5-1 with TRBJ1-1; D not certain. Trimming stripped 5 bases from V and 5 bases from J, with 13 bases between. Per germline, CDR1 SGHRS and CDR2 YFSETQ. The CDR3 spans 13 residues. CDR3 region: CASSKGRGTEAFF. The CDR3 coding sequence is TGCGCCAGCAGTAAAGGGCGGGGAACTGAAGCTTTCTTT.

Here the CDR3 DNA reads TGTGCCAGCACCCGGGTAGCGGGGACCTACGAGCAGTACTTC. This gives the protein CASTRVAGTYEQYF. The rearrangement joins TRBV2 to TRBJ2-7; 8 nucleotides align to TRBD2. The germline V gene encodes CDR1 SNHLY and CDR2 FYNNEI. The CDR3 has 14 amino acids. V gave up 7 bases and J gave up 2 bases; unmatched junction bases: 7.

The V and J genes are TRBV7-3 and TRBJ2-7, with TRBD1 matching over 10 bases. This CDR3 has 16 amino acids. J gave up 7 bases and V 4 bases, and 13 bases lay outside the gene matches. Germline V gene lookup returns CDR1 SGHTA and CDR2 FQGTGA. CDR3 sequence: CASSSSAGTGVDEQYF. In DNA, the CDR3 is TGTGCCAGCAGCTCCTCAGCCGGGACAGGGGTGGATGAGCAGTACTTC.

The CDR3 here is CSASTGRRTEAFF. DNA of the CDR3: TGCAGTGCTAGTACAGGGCGCCGCACTGAAGCTTTCTTT. The V gene is TRBV20-1, the J gene TRBJ1-1; tentatively, D is TRBD1 (6 bases). Between the trimmed V and J ends, which lost 3 bases and 4 bases, there was a span of 12 bases. The germline CDR1 and CDR2 sequences are DFQATT and SNEGSKA (reference sequence). There are 13 residues in the CDR3.

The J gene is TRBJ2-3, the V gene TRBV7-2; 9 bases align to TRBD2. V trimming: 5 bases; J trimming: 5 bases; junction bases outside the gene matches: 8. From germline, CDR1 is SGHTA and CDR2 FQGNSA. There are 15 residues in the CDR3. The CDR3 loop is CASSIRGGAQDTQYF. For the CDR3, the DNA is TGTGCCAGCAGCATCCGCGGGGGGGCCCAAGATACGCAGTATTTT.

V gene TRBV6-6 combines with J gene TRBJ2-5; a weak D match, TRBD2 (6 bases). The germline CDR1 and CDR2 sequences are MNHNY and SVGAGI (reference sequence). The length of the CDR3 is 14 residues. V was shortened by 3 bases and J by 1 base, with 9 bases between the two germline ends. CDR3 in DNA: TGTGCCAGCAGTTATGGGGGGATCCAAGAGACCCAGTACTTC. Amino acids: CASSYGGIQETQYF.

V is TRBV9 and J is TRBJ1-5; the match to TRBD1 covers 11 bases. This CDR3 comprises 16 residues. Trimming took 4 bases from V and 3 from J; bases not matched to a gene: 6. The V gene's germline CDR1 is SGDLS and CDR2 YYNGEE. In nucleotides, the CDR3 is TGTGCCAGCAGCTCCGGGACAGGGGGGCCCAATCAGCCCCAGCATTTT. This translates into CASSSGTGGPNQPQHF.

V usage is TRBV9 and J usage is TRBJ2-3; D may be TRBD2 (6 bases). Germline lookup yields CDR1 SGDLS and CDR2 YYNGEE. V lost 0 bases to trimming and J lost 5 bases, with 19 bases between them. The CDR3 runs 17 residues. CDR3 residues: CASSVAPGAPGRDTQYF. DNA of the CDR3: TGTGCCAGCAGCGTAGCTCCCGGGGCCCCCGGGAGAGATACGCAGTATTTT.

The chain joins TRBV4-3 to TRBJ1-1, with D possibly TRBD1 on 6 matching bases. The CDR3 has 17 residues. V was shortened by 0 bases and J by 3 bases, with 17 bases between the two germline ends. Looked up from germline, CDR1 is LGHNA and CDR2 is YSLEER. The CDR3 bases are TGCGCCAGCAGCCAAGATCCGGGAGGGGGAGTGGACACTGAAGCTTTCTTT. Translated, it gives CASSQDPGGGVDTEAFF.

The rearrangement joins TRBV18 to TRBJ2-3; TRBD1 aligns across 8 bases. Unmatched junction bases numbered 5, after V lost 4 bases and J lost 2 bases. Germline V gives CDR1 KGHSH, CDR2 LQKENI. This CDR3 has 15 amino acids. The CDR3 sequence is CASSLGTGLTDTQYF. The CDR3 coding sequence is TGTGCCAGCTCACTGGGGACAGGACTCACAGATACGCAGTATTTT.

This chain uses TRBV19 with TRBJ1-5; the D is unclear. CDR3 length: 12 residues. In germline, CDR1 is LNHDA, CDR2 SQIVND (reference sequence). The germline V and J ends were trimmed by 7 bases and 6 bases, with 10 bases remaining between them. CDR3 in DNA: TGTGCCAGTATTGGAGGTGGTCAGCCCCAGCATTTT. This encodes CASIGGGQPQHF.

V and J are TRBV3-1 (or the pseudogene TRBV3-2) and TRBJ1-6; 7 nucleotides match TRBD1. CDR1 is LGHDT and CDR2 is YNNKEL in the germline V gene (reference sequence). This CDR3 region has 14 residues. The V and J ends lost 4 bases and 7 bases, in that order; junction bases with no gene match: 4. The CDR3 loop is CASSPRDSNSPLHF. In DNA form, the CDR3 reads TGTGCCAGCAGCCCCCGGGACAGCAATTCACCCCTCCACTTT.

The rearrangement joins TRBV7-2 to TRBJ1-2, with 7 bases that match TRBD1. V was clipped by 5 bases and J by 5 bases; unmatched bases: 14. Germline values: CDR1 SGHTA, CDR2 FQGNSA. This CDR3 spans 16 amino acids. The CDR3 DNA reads TGTGCCAGCAGCGCTACCTCGGGGACAGCGAAGTATGGCTACACCTTC. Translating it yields CASSATSGTAKYGYTF.

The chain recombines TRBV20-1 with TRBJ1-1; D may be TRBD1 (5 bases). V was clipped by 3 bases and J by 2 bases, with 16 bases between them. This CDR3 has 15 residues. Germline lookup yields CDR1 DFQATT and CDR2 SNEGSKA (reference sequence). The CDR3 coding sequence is TGCAGTGCTAGTGGGGCGAGGGCCTTAAACACTGAAGCTTTCTTT. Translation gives CSASGARALNTEAFF.

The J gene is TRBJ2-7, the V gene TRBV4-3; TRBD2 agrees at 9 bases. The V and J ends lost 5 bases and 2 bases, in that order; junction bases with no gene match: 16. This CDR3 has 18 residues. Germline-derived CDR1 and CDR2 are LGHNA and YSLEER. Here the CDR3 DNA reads TGCGCCAGCAGCTACGCCCGGCGCGGGGGGGCCAGGGCCTACGAGCAGTACGTC. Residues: CASSYARRGGARAYEQYV.

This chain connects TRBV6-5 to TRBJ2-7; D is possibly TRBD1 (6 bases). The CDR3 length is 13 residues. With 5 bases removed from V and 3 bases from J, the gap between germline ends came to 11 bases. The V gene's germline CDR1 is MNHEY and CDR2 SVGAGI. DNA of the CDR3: TGTGCCAGCAGTAAAACAGGGCACTACGAGCAGTACTTC. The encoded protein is CASSKTGHYEQYF.

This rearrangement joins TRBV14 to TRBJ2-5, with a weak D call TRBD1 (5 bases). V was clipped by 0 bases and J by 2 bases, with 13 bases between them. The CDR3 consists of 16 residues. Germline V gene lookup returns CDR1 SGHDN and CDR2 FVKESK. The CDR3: CASSQDRGSGQETQYF. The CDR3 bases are TGTGCCAGCAGCCAAGATAGGGGAAGTGGGCAAGAGACCCAGTACTTC.

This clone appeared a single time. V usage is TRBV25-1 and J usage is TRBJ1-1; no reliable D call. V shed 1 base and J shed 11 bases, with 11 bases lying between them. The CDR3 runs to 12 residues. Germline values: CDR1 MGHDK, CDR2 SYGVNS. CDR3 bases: TGTGCCAGCAGTGAATCTGGGCGTAGGGCTTTCTTT. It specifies CASSESGRRAFF.

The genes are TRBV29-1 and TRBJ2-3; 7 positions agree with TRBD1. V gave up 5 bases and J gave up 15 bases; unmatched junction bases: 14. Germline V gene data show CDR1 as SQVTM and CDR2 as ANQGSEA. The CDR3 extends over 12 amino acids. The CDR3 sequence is CSVPETTGKIYF. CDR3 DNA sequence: TGCAGCGTTCCCGAAACGACAGGGAAGATCTATTTT.

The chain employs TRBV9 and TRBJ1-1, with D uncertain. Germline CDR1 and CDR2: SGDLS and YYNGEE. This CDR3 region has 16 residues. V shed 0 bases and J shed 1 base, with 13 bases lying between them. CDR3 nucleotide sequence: TGTGCCAGCAGCGTAGTCCCCTCACTAAGGAACACTGAAGCTTTCTTT. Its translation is CASSVVPSLRNTEAFF.

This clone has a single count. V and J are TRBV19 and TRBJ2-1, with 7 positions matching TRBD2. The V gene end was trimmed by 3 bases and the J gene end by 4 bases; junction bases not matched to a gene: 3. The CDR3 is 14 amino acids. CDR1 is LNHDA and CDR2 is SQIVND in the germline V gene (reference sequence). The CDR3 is CASSIGEGYNEQFF. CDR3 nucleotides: TGTGCCAGTAGTATCGGGGAGGGATACAATGAGCAGTTCTTC.

The CDR3 reads CASSLAPRVDNTEAFF. Written as DNA, the CDR3 is TGTGCCAGCAGCTTAGCCCCCAGGGTGGATAACACTGAAGCTTTCTTT. This sequence joins TRBV7-6 and TRBJ1-1, with D perhaps TRBD1 (5 bases). V gave up 0 bases and J gave up 2 bases, with 13 bases separating them. The CDR3 sequence is 16 residues long. Germline V gene data show CDR1 as SGHVS and CDR2 as FNYEAQ.

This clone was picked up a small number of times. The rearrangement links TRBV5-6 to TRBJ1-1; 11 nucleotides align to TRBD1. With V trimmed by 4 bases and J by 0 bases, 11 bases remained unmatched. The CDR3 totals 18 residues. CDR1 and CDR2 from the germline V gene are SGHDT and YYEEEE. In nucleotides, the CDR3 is TGTGCCAGCAGCGCCGCCGGGACAGGGGGTTATATGAACACTGAAGCTTTCTTT. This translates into CASSAAGTGGYMNTEAFF.

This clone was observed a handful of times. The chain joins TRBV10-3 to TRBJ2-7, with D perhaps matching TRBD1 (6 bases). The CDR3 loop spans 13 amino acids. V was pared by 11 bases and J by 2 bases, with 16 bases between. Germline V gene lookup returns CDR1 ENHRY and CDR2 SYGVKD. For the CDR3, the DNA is TGTGCCTCCAAGGGGGACGGACCCTACGAGCAGTACTTC. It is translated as CASKGDGPYEQYF.